These T cell receptor beta chains were read from a single sample in a study of vaccination and CD4 T cells after COVID-19. Their antigens remain unidentified. TCRdb used MiXCR to reprocess the PCR reads, holding one entry per CDR3 protein. The table shows a few thousand distinct CDR3 sequences, with about 25% occurring only once. The sequenced material came from CD4+ T cells from blood, cultured in vitro. The receptors were gathered from a human donor in good health. CDR3s include the opening cysteine and the closing phenylalanine or tryptophan.

v_call	j_call	cdr3_aa
TRBV5-1	TRBJ2-3	CASSPGTTGGSTDTQYF
TRBV28	TRBJ2-1	CASSFGGETYNEQFF
TRBV7-2	TRBJ2-7	CASSLTFGHGRYF
TRBV18	TRBJ2-3	CASSPDGTDTQYF
TRBV6-1	TRBJ2-5	CASSASGGPGETQYF
TRBV4-1	TRBJ1-2	CASSQDSSGTGPVLGYTF
TRBV30	TRBJ2-7	CAFAGSAEQYF
TRBV15	TRBJ2-3	CATSRDPDKVSHTQYF
TRBV9	TRBJ1-1	CASSGLGDTEAFF
TRBV5-1	TRBJ2-3	CASSLGASTHTQYF
TRBV20-1	TRBJ2-3	CSASLQDNTDTQYF
TRBV19	TRBJ1-1	CASSMSQAGNTEAFF
TRBV28	TRBJ1-3	CASSLDGVGNTIYF
TRBV7-6	TRBJ2-3	CASSLQVATDTQYF
TRBV7-2	TRBJ2-7	CASSLADLGTEQYF
TRBV6-1	TRBJ2-4	CASSSRLRQGSGGIQYF
TRBV7-9	TRBJ1-4	CASSSSGTGGYGEKLFF
TRBV24-1	TRBJ2-3	CAFRGVAGGSPTDTQYF
TRBV6-2/TRBV6-3	TRBJ1-5	CASSTRWSGSNQPQHF
TRBV15	TRBJ1-6	CATSREGQGVSPLHF